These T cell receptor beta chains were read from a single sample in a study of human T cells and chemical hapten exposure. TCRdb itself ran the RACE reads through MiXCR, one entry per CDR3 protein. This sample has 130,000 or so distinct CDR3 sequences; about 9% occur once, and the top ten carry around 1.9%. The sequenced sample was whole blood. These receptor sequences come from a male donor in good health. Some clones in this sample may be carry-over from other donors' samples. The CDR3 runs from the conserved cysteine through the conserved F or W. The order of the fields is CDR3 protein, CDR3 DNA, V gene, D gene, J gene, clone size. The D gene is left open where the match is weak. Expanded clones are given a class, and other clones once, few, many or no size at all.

cdr3_aa: CSAISSTSQETQYF
cdr3_nt: TGCAGTGCTATTAGCTCAACAAGCCAAGAGACCCAGTACTTC
v_call: TRBV20-1
d_call: -
j_call: TRBJ2-5
clone_size: -

cdr3_aa: CASRSDRGRLAGGYEQFF
cdr3_nt: TGTGCCAGCAGATCCGACAGGGGGCGACTAGCGGGAGGCTATGAGCAGTTCTTC
v_call: TRBV27
d_call: TRBD2
j_call: TRBJ2-1
clone_size: -

cdr3_aa: CASGLDPGTGSNQPQHF
cdr3_nt: TGTGCTAGTGGTTTGGACCCCGGGACTGGGAGCAATCAGCCCCAGCATTTT
v_call: TRBV12-5
d_call: -
j_call: TRBJ1-5
clone_size: -

cdr3_aa: CASSLVGPPGGTDTQYF
cdr3_nt: TGCGCCAGCAGCTTGGTGGGACCCCCAGGAGGGACAGATACGCAGTATTTT
v_call: TRBV5-1
d_call: -
j_call: TRBJ2-3
clone_size: -

cdr3_aa: CASSIIGGTYNEQFF
cdr3_nt: TGTGCCAGTAGTATTATCGGGGGTACCTACAATGAGCAGTTCTTC
v_call: TRBV19
d_call: -
j_call: TRBJ2-1
clone_size: -

cdr3_aa: CASSLSQGGNQPQHF
cdr3_nt: TGTGCCAGCAGTTTATCCCAGGGAGGCAATCAGCCCCAGCATTTT
v_call: TRBV27
d_call: -
j_call: TRBJ1-5
clone_size: -

cdr3_aa: CASKVGTDTQYF
cdr3_nt: TGTGCCAGCAAAGTGGGCACAGATACGCAGTATTTT
v_call: TRBV27
d_call: -
j_call: TRBJ2-3
clone_size: many

cdr3_aa: CASSLRTSGDYEQYF
cdr3_nt: TGTGCCAGCAGTTTGCGGACTAGCGGGGACTACGAGCAGTACTTC
v_call: TRBV12-3/TRBV12-4
d_call: TRBD2
j_call: TRBJ2-7
clone_size: -

cdr3_aa: CASSYEGYSNQPQHF
cdr3_nt: TGTGCCAGCAGTTACGAGGGGTATAGCAATCAGCCCCAGCATTTT
v_call: TRBV6-6
d_call: -
j_call: TRBJ1-5
clone_size: many

cdr3_aa: CASSQDQGTGVTIQYF
cdr3_nt: TGTGCCAGCAGCCAAGATCAAGGAACAGGGGTAACTATTCAGTACTTC
v_call: TRBV4-2
d_call: TRBD1
j_call: TRBJ2-4
clone_size: many

cdr3_aa: CASSFRPATEAFF
cdr3_nt: TGTGCCAGCAGTTTCAGGCCGGCCACTGAAGCTTTCTTT
v_call: TRBV12-3/TRBV12-4
d_call: -
j_call: TRBJ1-1
clone_size: -

cdr3_aa: CSAGGSSYNSPLHF
cdr3_nt: TGCAGTGCGGGGGGAAGCTCCTATAATTCACCCCTCCACTTT
v_call: TRBV20-1
d_call: -
j_call: TRBJ1-6
clone_size: many

cdr3_aa: CSVEVQRQELFF
cdr3_nt: TGCAGCGTTGAAGTTCAAAGGCAGGAGCTGTTTTTT
v_call: TRBV29-1
d_call: -
j_call: TRBJ2-2
clone_size: many

cdr3_aa: CASSLLTSPFF
cdr3_nt: TGTGCCAGCAGCTTATTGACTAGCCCGTTCTTC
v_call: TRBV7-8
d_call: TRBD2
j_call: TRBJ2-1
clone_size: many

cdr3_aa: CASSQEQWGTNTEAFF
cdr3_nt: TGTGCCAGCAGCCAAGAGCAATGGGGCACGAACACTGAAGCTTTCTTT
v_call: TRBV4-2
d_call: -
j_call: TRBJ1-1
clone_size: few

cdr3_aa: CASSQDRGSSYNEQFF
cdr3_nt: TGCGCCAGCAGCCAAGATCGGGGGAGCTCCTACAATGAGCAGTTCTTC
v_call: TRBV4-3
d_call: -
j_call: TRBJ2-1
clone_size: -

cdr3_aa: CASTPLKAFNYGYTF
cdr3_nt: TGTGCCAGCACCCCCTTGAAGGCTTTCAACTATGGCTACACCTTC
v_call: TRBV11-2
d_call: -
j_call: TRBJ1-2
clone_size: many

cdr3_aa: CASSFARSTEAFF
cdr3_nt: TGCGCCAGCAGCTTTGCCCGATCTACCGAAGCTTTCTTT
v_call: TRBV5-1
d_call: -
j_call: TRBJ1-1
clone_size: -

cdr3_aa: CASSYYRGSGNTIYF
cdr3_nt: TGTGCCAGCAGTTACTACAGGGGCTCTGGAAACACCATATATTTT
v_call: TRBV6-5
d_call: TRBD1
j_call: TRBJ1-3
clone_size: few

cdr3_aa: CASSNRTSGRHYNEQFF
cdr3_nt: TGTGCCAGCAGTAACCGGACTAGCGGAAGACACTACAATGAGCAGTTCTTC
v_call: TRBV6-2/TRBV6-3
d_call: TRBD2
j_call: TRBJ2-1
clone_size: few

cdr3_aa: CASSLTGTSYGYTF
cdr3_nt: TGTGCCAGCAGCTTAACCGGGACGAGCTATGGCTACACCTTC
v_call: TRBV7-9
d_call: -
j_call: TRBJ1-2
clone_size: -

cdr3_aa: CASSARTKPGEQYF
cdr3_nt: TGTGCCAGCAGCGCTCGGACCAAACCGGGCGAGCAGTACTTC
v_call: TRBV7-9
d_call: -
j_call: TRBJ2-7
clone_size: many